The next 2 T cell receptor beta chains were all read from a single sample in a study of blood T cell repertoires in COVID-19. Produced via immunoSEQ multiplex PCR; TCRdb's table is partial and in-frame only. Here the sample spans about 300,000 clones, 87% being singletons. Sequencing was performed on PBMCs or T cells enriched from blood (not recorded which). The receptors stem from a woman in her 30s who had recovered from COVID-19.

J is TRBJ1-2 and V is TRBV4-2; D unresolved. This CDR3 has 14 residues. Germline CDR1 LGHNA, CDR2 YNFKEQ. Trimming left V 0 bases short and J 8 bases short, with 13 bases between. CDR3 sequence: CASSQDRGKEGYTF. For the CDR3, the DNA is TGTGCCAGCAGCCAAGATCGGGGAAAGGAGGGCTACACCTTC.

The chain employs TRBV19 and TRBJ2-2, with 10 bases fitting TRBD1. Germline V gene sequence: CDR1 LNHDA, CDR2 SQIVND (reference sequence). The CDR3 spans 16 residues. Unmatched junction bases numbered 3, after V lost 1 base and J lost 4 bases. The CDR3 DNA follows: TGTGCCAGTAGTATAGGACAGGGGGCGGGCACCGGGGAGCTGTTTTTT. Translation: CASSIGQGAGTGELFF.